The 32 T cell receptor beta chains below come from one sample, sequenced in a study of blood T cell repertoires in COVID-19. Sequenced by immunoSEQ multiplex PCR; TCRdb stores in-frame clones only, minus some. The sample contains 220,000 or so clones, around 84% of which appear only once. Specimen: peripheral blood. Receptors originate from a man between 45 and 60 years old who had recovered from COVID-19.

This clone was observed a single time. DNA of the CDR3: TGTGCCAGCAGTTTAGGGGGCCGGTTTGAGCAGTACTTC. Amino acids: CASSLGGRFEQYF. The V gene is TRBV12-3 or TRBV12-4, the J gene TRBJ2-7, with D possibly being TRBD1 (5 bases). CDR3 length: 13 amino acids. V lost 1 base, J lost 7 bases, and 11 bases lay in between.

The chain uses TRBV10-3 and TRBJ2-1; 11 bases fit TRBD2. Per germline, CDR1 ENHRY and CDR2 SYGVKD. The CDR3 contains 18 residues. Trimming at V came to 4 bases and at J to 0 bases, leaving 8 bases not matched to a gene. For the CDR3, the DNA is TGTGCCATCAGTGGCCTAGCGGGAGGTCCTAGCTCCTACAATGAGCAGTTCTTC. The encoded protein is CAISGLAGGPSSYNEQFF.

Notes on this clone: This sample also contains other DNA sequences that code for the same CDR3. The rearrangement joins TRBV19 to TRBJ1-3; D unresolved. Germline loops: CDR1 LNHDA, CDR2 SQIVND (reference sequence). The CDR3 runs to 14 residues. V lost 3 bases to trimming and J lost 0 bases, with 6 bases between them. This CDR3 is CASSIDNSGNTIYF. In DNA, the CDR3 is TGTGCCAGTAGTATCGACAACTCTGGAAACACCATATATTTT.

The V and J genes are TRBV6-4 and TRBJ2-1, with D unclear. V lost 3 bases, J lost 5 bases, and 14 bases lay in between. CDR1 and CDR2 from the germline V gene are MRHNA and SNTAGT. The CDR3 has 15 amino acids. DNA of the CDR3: TGTGCCAGCAGTGAGCAAGCATCAGGAAACAATGAGCAGTTCTTC. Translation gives CASSEQASGNNEQFF.

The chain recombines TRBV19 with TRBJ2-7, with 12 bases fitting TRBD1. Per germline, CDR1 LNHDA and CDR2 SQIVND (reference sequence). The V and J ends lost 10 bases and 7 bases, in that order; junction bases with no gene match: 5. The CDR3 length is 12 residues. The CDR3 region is CATGQGALEQYF. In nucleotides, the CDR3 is TGTGCCACGGGACAGGGGGCTTTGGAGCAGTACTTC.

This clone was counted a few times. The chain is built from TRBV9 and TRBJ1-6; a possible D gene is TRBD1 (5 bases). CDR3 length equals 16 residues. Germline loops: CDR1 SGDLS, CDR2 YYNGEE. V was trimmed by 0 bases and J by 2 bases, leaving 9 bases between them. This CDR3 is CASSVEGVAYNSPLHF. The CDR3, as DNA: TGTGCCAGCAGCGTAGAAGGGGTAGCCTATAATTCACCCCTCCACTTT.

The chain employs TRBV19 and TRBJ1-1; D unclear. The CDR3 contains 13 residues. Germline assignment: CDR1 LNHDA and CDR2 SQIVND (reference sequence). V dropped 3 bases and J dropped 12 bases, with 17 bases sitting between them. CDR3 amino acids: CASSMAPGQDTFF. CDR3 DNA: TGTGCCAGTAGTATGGCCCCCGGCCAGGATACTTTCTTT.

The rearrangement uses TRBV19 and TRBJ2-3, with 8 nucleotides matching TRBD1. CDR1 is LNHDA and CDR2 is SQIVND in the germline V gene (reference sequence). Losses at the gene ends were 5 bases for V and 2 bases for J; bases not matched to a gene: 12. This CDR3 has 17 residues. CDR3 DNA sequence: TGTGCCAGTAGTCCCACCCTCGACAGGGGACCCACAGATACGCAGTATTTT. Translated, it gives CASSPTLDRGPTDTQYF. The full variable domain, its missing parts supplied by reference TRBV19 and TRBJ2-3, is DGGITQSPKYLFRKEGQNVTLSCEQNLNHDAMYWYRQDPGQGLRLIYYSQIVNDFQKGDIAEGYSVSREKKESFPLTVTSAQKNPTAFYLCASSPTLDRGPTDTQYFGPGTRLTVL.

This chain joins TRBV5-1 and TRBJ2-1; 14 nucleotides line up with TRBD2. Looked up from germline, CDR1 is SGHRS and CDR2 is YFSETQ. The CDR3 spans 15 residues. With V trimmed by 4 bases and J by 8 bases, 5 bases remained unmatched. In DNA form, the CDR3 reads TGCGCCAGCAGCCGGGGACTAGCGGGAGATGATGAGCAGTTCTTC. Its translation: CASSRGLAGDDEQFF.

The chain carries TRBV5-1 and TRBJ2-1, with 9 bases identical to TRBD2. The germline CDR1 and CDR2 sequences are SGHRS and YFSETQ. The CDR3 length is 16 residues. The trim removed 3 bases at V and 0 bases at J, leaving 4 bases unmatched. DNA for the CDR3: TGCGCCAGCAGCTCCCAACTAGCGGGCTCCTACAATGAGCAGTTCTTC. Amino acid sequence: CASSSQLAGSYNEQFF.

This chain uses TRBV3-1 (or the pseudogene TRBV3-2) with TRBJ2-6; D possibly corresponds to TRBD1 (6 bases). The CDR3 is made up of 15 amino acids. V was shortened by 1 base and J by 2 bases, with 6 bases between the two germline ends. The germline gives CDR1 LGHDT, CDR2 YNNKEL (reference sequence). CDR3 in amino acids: CASSQGTAGANVLTF. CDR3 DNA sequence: TGTGCCAGCAGCCAAGGGACAGCTGGGGCCAACGTCCTGACTTTC.

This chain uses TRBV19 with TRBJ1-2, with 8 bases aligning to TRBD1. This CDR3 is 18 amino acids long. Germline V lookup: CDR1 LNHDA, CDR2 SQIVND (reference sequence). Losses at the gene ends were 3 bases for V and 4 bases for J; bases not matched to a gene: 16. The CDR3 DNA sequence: TGTGCCAGTAGTATTCTCGGGACAGGTGGAATCGGGTTCTATGGCTACACCTTC. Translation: CASSILGTGGIGFYGYTF.

This chain's CDR3 is CASSQDYGGTSDTQYF. CDR3 bases: TGTGCCAGCAGCCAAGATTATGGGGGGACCTCAGATACGCAGTATTTT. V and J are TRBV4-2 and TRBJ2-3; D perhaps matches TRBD2 (6 bases). The germline V gene encodes CDR1 LGHNA and CDR2 YNFKEQ. The CDR3 extends over 16 amino acids. Trimming left V 0 bases short and J 4 bases short, with 14 bases between.

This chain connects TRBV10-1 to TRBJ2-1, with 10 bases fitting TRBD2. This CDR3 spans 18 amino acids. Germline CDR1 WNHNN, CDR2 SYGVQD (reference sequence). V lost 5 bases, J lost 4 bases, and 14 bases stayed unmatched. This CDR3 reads CASSSRVSGRLGYNEQFF. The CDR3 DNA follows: TGCGCCAGCAGTAGCCGGGTTAGCGGGAGGCTAGGGTACAATGAGCAGTTCTTC.

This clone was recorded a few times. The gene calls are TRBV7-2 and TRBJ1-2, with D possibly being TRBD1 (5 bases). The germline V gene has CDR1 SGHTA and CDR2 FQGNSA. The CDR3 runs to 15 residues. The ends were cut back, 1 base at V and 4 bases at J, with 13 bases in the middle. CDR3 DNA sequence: TGTGCCAGCAGCTTAGATAGTACAGGTCTCTATGGCTACACCTTC. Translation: CASSLDSTGLYGYTF.

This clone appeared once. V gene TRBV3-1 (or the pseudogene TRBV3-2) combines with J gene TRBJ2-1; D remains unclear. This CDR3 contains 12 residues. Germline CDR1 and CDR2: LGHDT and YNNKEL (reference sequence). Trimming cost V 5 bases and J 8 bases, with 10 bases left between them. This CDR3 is CASSSRRDEQFF. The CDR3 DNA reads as TGTGCCAGCAGCTCCAGACGGGATGAGCAGTTCTTC.

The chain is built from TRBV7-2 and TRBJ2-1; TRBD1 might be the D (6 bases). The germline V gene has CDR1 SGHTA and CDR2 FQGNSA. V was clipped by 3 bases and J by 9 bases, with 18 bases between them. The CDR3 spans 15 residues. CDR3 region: CASSFTRGGYGEQFF. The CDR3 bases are TGTGCCAGCAGCTTCACCAGGGGCGGGTATGGTGAGCAGTTCTTC.

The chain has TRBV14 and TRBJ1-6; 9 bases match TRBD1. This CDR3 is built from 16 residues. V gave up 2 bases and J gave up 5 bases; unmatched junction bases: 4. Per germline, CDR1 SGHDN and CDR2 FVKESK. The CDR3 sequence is CASSQRGQGDNSPLHF. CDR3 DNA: TGTGCCAGCAGCCAAAGGGGACAGGGCGATAATTCACCCCTCCACTTT.

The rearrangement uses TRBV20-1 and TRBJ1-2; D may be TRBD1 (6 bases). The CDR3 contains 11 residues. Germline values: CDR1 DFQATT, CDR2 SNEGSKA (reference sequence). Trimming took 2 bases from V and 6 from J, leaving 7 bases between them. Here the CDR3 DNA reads TGCAGTGCTAGAAAGGGGGATGGCTACACCTTC. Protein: CSARKGDGYTF.

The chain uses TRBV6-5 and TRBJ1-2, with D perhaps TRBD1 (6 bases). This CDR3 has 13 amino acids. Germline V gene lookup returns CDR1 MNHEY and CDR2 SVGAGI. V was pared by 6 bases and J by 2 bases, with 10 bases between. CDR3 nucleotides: TGTGCCAGCAGACTTACAGGGAACTATGGCTACACCTTC. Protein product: CASRLTGNYGYTF.

The DNA of the CDR3 is TGTGCCAGTAGTATAGCCGGGGACAGGGGGCTGTCTGGCTACACCTTC. This translates into CASSIAGDRGLSGYTF. The chain employs TRBV19 and TRBJ1-2; 12 nucleotides match TRBD1. Trimming at V came to 1 base and at J to 7 bases, leaving 7 bases not matched to a gene. CDR1 LNHDA and CDR2 SQIVND come from the germline V gene (reference sequence). There are 16 residues in the CDR3.

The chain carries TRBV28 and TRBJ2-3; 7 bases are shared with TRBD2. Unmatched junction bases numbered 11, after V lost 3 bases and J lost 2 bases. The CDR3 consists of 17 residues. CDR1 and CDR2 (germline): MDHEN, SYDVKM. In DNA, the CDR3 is TGTGCCAGCAGTTTCTTCTACGCGCGGGACTACACAGATACGCAGTATTTT. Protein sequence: CASSFFYARDYTDTQYF.

CDR3 region: CASSSNRGRNEQFF. The CDR3 DNA reads TGTGCCAGCAGCTCAAACAGGGGGCGCAATGAGCAGTTCTTC. The rearrangement uses TRBV11-2 and TRBJ2-1, with 9 bases matching TRBD1. Germline CDR1 is SGHAT and CDR2 is FQNNGV. The V and J ends lost 4 bases and 6 bases, in that order; junction bases with no gene match: 4. The CDR3 totals 14 residues.

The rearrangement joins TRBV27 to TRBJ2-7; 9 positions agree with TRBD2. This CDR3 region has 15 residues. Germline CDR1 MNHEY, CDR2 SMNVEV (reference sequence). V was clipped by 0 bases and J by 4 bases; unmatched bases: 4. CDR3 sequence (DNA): TGTGCCAGCAGTTTATCCGGGACTAGCTTTTACGAGCAGTACTTC. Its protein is CASSLSGTSFYEQYF.

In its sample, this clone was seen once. The CDR3 DNA sequence: TGTGCCAGCAGCCGACGGGGGGCCTACGAGCAGTACTTC. Protein sequence: CASSRRGAYEQYF. The rearrangement uses TRBV11-2 and TRBJ2-7, with TRBD2 matching over 7 bases. The CDR3 contains 13 residues. The V gene end was trimmed by 5 bases and the J gene end by 2 bases; junction bases not matched to a gene: 3. Germline lookup yields CDR1 SGHAT and CDR2 FQNNGV.

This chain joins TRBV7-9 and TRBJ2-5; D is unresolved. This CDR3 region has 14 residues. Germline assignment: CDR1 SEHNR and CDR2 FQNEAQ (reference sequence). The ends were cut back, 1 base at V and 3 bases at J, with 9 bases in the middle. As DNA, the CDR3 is TGTGCCAGCAGCTTAGTCCCACGCGAAGAGACCCAGTACTTC. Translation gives CASSLVPREETQYF.

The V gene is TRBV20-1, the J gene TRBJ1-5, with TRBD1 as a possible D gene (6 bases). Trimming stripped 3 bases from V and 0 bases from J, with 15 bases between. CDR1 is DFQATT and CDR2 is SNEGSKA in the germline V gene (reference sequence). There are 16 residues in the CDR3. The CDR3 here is CSASSAGDYSNQPQHF. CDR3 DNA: TGCAGTGCTAGTAGTGCAGGGGACTATAGCAATCAGCCCCAGCATTTT.

CDR3 sequence: CSVGLASYEQYF. DNA for the CDR3: TGCAGCGTTGGACTAGCTTCCTACGAGCAGTACTTC. The chain uses TRBV29-1 and TRBJ2-7; TRBD2 agrees at 7 bases. Germline-derived CDR1 and CDR2 are SQVTM and ANQGSEA. V dropped 4 bases and J dropped 1; count of bases not matched to a gene: 1. There are 12 residues in the CDR3.

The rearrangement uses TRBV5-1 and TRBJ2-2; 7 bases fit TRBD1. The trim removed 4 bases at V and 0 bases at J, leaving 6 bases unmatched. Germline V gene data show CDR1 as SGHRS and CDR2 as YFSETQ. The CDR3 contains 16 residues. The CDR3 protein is CASSLDRSANTGELFF. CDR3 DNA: TGCGCCAGCAGCCTGGACAGGAGCGCGAACACCGGGGAGCTGTTTTTT.

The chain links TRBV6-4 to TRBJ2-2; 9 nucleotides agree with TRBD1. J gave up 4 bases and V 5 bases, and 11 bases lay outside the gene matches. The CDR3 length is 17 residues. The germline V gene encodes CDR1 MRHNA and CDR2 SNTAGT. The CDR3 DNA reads TGTGCCAGCAGTCCCAACCAGGGACAGGGCGGCACCGGGGAGCTGTTTTTT. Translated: CASSPNQGQGGTGELFF.

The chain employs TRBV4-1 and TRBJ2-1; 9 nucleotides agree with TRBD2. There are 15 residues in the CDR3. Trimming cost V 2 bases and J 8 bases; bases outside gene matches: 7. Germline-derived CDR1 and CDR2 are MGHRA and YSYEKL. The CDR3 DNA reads TGCGCCAGCAGCCAACAGCGGGAGGTATTCTATGAGCAGTTCTTC. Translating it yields CASSQQREVFYEQFF.

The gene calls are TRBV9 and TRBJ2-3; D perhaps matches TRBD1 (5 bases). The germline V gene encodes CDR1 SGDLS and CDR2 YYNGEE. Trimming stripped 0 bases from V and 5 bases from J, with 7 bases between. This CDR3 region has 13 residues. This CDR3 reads CASSVGGRDTQYF. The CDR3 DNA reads TGTGCCAGCAGCGTAGGGGGCCGAGATACGCAGTATTTT.